The 24 T cell receptor beta chains in this list originate from one sample, sequenced in a study of cytomegalovirus exposure and HLA in healthy donors. 60 Vbeta and 13 Jbeta primers were used in PCR. Sequenced by immunoSEQ multiplex PCR; TCRdb stores in-frame clones only, minus some. The table shows 130,000 to 150,000 clones, with about 80% occurring only once. The sequencing sample was made of PBMCs. All receptors derive from a female donor in good health and CMV-seronegative.

This chain links TRBV13 with TRBJ2-2; D may be TRBD1 (6 bases). The germline V and J ends were trimmed by 0 bases and 5 bases, with 10 bases remaining between them. The CDR3 contains 15 residues. Germline CDR1 PRHDT, CDR2 FYEKMQ (reference sequence). Written as DNA, the CDR3 is TGTGCCAGCAGCTTAGGTTTACAGGGAACCGGGGAGCTGTTTTTT. This codes for CASSLGLQGTGELFF.

This chain joins TRBV5-1 and TRBJ1-1; possibly TRBD1 for D (6 bases). The germline V and J ends were trimmed by 4 bases and 1 base, with 20 bases remaining between them. The V gene's germline CDR1 is SGHRS and CDR2 YFSETQ. This CDR3 is 17 amino acids long. The CDR3 region has the DNA TGCGCCAGCAGCCACCTCGGGGGGCAAGTAGCGAACACTGAAGCTTTCTTT. It codes for CASSHLGGQVANTEAFF.

J is TRBJ2-3 and V is TRBV19, with D maybe TRBD1 (6 bases). V was trimmed by 3 bases and J by 9 bases, leaving 16 bases between them. The CDR3 loop spans 14 amino acids. Germline CDR1 and CDR2: LNHDA and SQIVND (reference sequence). This chain's CDR3 is CASSMDHRAQTQYF. In DNA form, the CDR3 reads TGTGCCAGTAGTATGGACCACAGGGCACAAACGCAGTATTTT. The full variable domain, rest sourced from reference TRBV19 and TRBJ2-3, is DGGITQSPKYLFRKEGQNVTLSCEQNLNHDAMYWYRQDPGQGLRLIYYSQIVNDFQKGDIAEGYSVSREKKESFPLTVTSAQKNPTAFYLCASSMDHRAQTQYFGPGTRLTVL.

This clone has more than one count but fewer than ten. The chain uses TRBV5-8 and TRBJ1-6; 9 bases agree with TRBD1. J gave up 6 bases and V 4 bases, and 2 bases lay outside the gene matches. Germline V gene data show CDR1 as SGHTS and CDR2 as YDEGEE. CDR3 length equals 14 residues. The CDR3 reads CASSAGQGNSPLHF. DNA of the CDR3: TGTGCCAGCAGCGCGGGACAGGGTAATTCACCCCTCCACTTT.

This clone was counted a few times. J is TRBJ2-7 and V is TRBV6-5; D remains ambiguous. From germline, CDR1 is MNHEY and CDR2 SVGAGI. This CDR3 comprises 14 residues. Trimming shortened V by 6 bases and J by 4 bases, and 16 bases separated the two germline ends. CDR3 bases: TGTGCCAGCAGAAACGACCTGTGGGCGTACGAGCAGTACTTC. It translates to CASRNDLWAYEQYF.

The genes are TRBV28 and TRBJ1-1; a weak D match, TRBD1 (6 bases). The germline V gene encodes CDR1 MDHEN and CDR2 SYDVKM. V lost 4 bases to trimming and J lost 8 bases, with 14 bases between them. This CDR3 is 13 amino acids long. DNA for the CDR3: TGTGCCAGCAGTTCACTAGGACAGCCCGAAGCTTTCTTT. It encodes CASSSLGQPEAFF.

The table lists this clone with a few counts. The chain links TRBV6-5 to TRBJ1-1, with D unclear. Trimming pared 6 bases from V and 5 bases from J, leaving 7 bases between. The CDR3 totals 11 residues. Germline CDR1 is MNHEY and CDR2 is SVGAGI. CDR3 in amino acids: CASRLGTEAFF. Here the CDR3 DNA reads TGTGCCAGCAGACTAGGTACTGAAGCTTTCTTT.

This clone was counted only a few times. The gene calls are TRBV9 and TRBJ2-1; no definite D call. CDR1 is SGDLS and CDR2 is YYNGEE in the germline V gene. The CDR3 length is 15 residues. V was pared by 4 bases and J by 1 base, with 12 bases between. In DNA, the CDR3 is TGTGCCAGCAGCCCTATGGTTGTTTCCTACAATGAGCAGTTCTTC. As protein: CASSPMVVSYNEQFF. Together with reference TRBV9 and TRBJ2-1, the CDR3 gives the full variable domain: DSGVTQTPKHLITATGQRVTLRCSPRSGDLSVYWYQQSLDQGLQFLIQYYNGEERAKGNILERFSAQQFPDLHSELNLSSLELGDSALYFCASSPMVVSYNEQFFGPGTRLTVL.

The chain employs TRBV19 and TRBJ2-7; a possible D gene is TRBD2 (5 bases). The CDR3 length is 17 residues. V lost 1 base and J lost 2, with 18 bases in between. Germline V gene data show CDR1 as LNHDA and CDR2 as SQIVND (reference sequence). The DNA of the CDR3 is TGTGCCAGTAGTATAGTTGGAGGTTCCATTGCAACCTACGAGCAGTACTTC. Translation: CASSIVGGSIATYEQYF. The full variable domain, completed using reference TRBV19 and TRBJ2-7, is DGGITQSPKYLFRKEGQNVTLSCEQNLNHDAMYWYRQDPGQGLRLIYYSQIVNDFQKGDIAEGYSVSREKKESFPLTVTSAQKNPTAFYLCASSIVGGSIATYEQYFGPGTRLTVT.

This sequence joins TRBV18 and TRBJ1-3; no firm D call. Germline V gene lookup returns CDR1 KGHSH and CDR2 LQKENI. V was pared by 6 bases and J by 0 bases, with 6 bases between. This CDR3 region has 13 residues. CDR3 sequence (DNA): TGTGCCAGCTCCGGCGGCTCTGGAAACACCATATATTTT. Translated, it gives CASSGGSGNTIYF.

The chain links TRBV30 to TRBJ2-2; D is possibly TRBD1 (5 bases). V lost 0 bases to trimming and J lost 3 bases, with 8 bases between them. This CDR3 contains 14 residues. Germline values: CDR1 GTSNPN, CDR2 SVGIG (reference sequence). CDR3 protein: CAWSVQGDTGELFF. The CDR3 bases are TGTGCCTGGAGTGTTCAAGGGGACACCGGGGAGCTGTTTTTT. The whole variable domain, filled in from reference TRBV30 and TRBJ2-2, reads SQTIHQWPATLVQPVGSPLSLECTVEGTSNPNLYWYRQAAGRGLQLLFYSVGIGQISSEVPQNLSASRPQDRQFILSSKKLLLSDSGFYLCAWSVQGDTGELFFGEGSRLTVL.

The chain recombines TRBV30 with TRBJ1-3; tentative D call: TRBD1 (6 bases). The V end was cut by 6 bases, the J end by 3 bases, with 15 bases between. CDR1 is GTSNPN and CDR2 is SVGIG in the germline V gene (reference sequence). This CDR3 contains 14 residues. The CDR3 bases are TGTGCCTGCCTAAAGGGGGAATTTGGAAACACCATATATTTT. Amino acid sequence: CACLKGEFGNTIYF.

The chain links TRBV5-6 to TRBJ2-3, with D possibly being TRBD1 (5 bases). Trimming took off 4 bases at V and 0 bases at J, with 21 bases between the two ends. This CDR3 has 18 amino acids. From germline, CDR1 is SGHDT and CDR2 YYEEEE. CDR3 in DNA: TGTGCCAGCAGCCGGATCGGTGACAGATTAACTAGCACAGATACGCAGTATTTT. Protein: CASSRIGDRLTSTDTQYF.

This clone was counted only a few times. V and J are TRBV28 and TRBJ2-1, with 11 bases aligning to TRBD1. Germline loops: CDR1 MDHEN, CDR2 SYDVKM. The V gene end was trimmed by 10 bases and the J gene end by 7 bases; junction bases not matched to a gene: 6. The length of the CDR3 is 13 residues. For the CDR3, the DNA is TGTGCCACCCGGGACAGGGGGGCGAATGAGCAGTTCTTC. Protein sequence: CATRDRGANEQFF.

This sequence joins TRBV2 and TRBJ1-2, with 7 bases fitting TRBD1. The CDR3 is 13 residues long. Germline CDR1 reads SNHLY; CDR2 reads FYNNEI. The J segment lost 7 bases and the V segment lost 7 bases, leaving 9 bases of the junction unmatched. The CDR3 DNA sequence: TGTGCCAGCAAACAGGGGCGTTTGGGTGGCTACACCTTC. Translated: CASKQGRLGGYTF.

As for this clone: Sequence at one end of the junction differs from germline and may be a read error. This chain joins TRBV10-3 and TRBJ2-1, with a possible D match to TRBD1 (6 bases). The CDR3 extends over 12 amino acids. CDR1 is ENHRY, CDR2 SYGVKD, per germline. The CDR3 DNA follows: TGTTCCATCGGAGTTAGGGGGAATGAGCAGTTCTTC. Its protein is CSIGVRGNEQFF.

This clone was seen only a few times. The chain joins TRBV29-1 to TRBJ2-7; D might be TRBD2 (5 bases). The CDR3 sequence is 14 residues long. The V and J ends lost 0 bases and 1 base respectively, with 10 bases between them. CDR1 and CDR2 from the germline V gene are SQVTM and ANQGSEA. The CDR3 protein is CSVEEEDRSYEQYF. The DNA for the CDR3 is TGCAGCGTTGAAGAGGAGGACCGTTCCTACGAGCAGTACTTC.

This chain uses TRBV7-9 with TRBJ1-2; 9 bases agree with TRBD1. J lost 4 bases, V lost 5 bases, and 11 bases had no gene match. Germline CDR1 reads SEHNR; CDR2 reads FQNEAQ (reference sequence). The CDR3 is 16 residues long. CDR3 nucleotide sequence: TGTGCCAGCAGCGACTCCGGGACAGGGTACAGCTATGGCTACACCTTC. It yields the protein CASSDSGTGYSYGYTF.

This clone was seen only once. The chain combines TRBV18 with TRBJ1-2, with 9 bases lining up with TRBD1. V lost 4 bases and J lost 4; bases outside the gene matches: 19. From germline, CDR1 is KGHSH and CDR2 LQKENI. This CDR3 region has 19 residues. In DNA, the CDR3 is TGTGCCAGCTCACACCTCAGCCGGAACAGGGGGCGCAATGGCTATGGCTACACCTTC. Its translation is CASSHLSRNRGRNGYGYTF.

The chain joins TRBV27 to TRBJ2-5, with D possibly TRBD2 on 7 matching bases. CDR3 length: 14 residues. Germline assignment: CDR1 MNHEY and CDR2 SMNVEV (reference sequence). The V and J ends lost 0 bases and 7 bases respectively, with 12 bases between them. The CDR3 nucleotides read TGTGCCAGCAGTTTATCGGGAGGGGGTGGGACCCAGTACTTC. The encoded protein is CASSLSGGGGTQYF.

This clone was seen only a few times. The chain couples TRBV13 to TRBJ1-1; the match to TRBD1 covers 7 bases. From germline, CDR1 is PRHDT and CDR2 FYEKMQ (reference sequence). The CDR3 covers 12 residues. The V gene end was trimmed by 7 bases and the J gene end by 6 bases; junction bases not matched to a gene: 5. CDR3 amino acids: CASKSTGPEAFF. CDR3 coding DNA: TGTGCCAGCAAATCGACAGGGCCTGAAGCTTTCTTT.

The chain joins TRBV7-9 to TRBJ2-7, with 9 bases that match TRBD1. Germline trimming cut 3 bases from V and 0 bases from J; bases unmatched to any gene: 6. This CDR3 has 16 amino acids. Germline V gene data show CDR1 as SEHNR and CDR2 as FQNEAQ (reference sequence). The CDR3 DNA is TGTGCCAGCAGCTTGATCGTGACAGGGGGCTCCTACGAGCAGTACTTC. Translated: CASSLIVTGGSYEQYF.

This clone was picked up a small number of times. The rearrangement uses TRBV4-3 and TRBJ2-1, with 8 bases aligning to TRBD2. V lost 3 bases to trimming and J lost 2 bases; unmatched junction nucleotides: 6. The germline gives CDR1 LGHNA, CDR2 YSLEER. CDR3 size: 16 residues. The CDR3 reads CASSHTSGPPYNEQFF. Written as DNA, the CDR3 is TGCGCCAGCAGCCACACTAGCGGACCCCCCTACAATGAGCAGTTCTTC.

The V call is TRBV5-1, the J call TRBJ1-4; 7 nucleotides line up with TRBD1. This CDR3 has 15 residues. In germline, CDR1 is SGHRS, CDR2 YFSETQ. Germline trimming cut 0 bases from V and 4 bases from J; bases unmatched to any gene: 3. The CDR3 sequence: CASSLGQGVNEKLFF. The CDR3 nucleotides are TGCGCCAGCAGCTTGGGGCAGGGGGTTAATGAAAAACTGTTTTTT.